These 15 T cell receptor beta chains share one sample of origin, sequenced in a study of response to subunit inactivated influenza vaccine (dated by TCRdb to 2016 to 2019). Library generation was performed with RT-PCR. Instrument on record: Illumina HiSeq 2500. The public reads were reanalyzed by TCRdb: fastp trimming at Q25, MiXCR alignment, in-frame beta chains only. All rows with the same CDR3 protein become a single entry with the most common DNA and genes. This sample lists 500,000 to 700,000 distinct CDR3 sequences; approximately 24% were detected once. About 2.8% of the sample lies in the top ten. This sample also appeared in a second study, on T cells expressing NK-cell markers. Per that second paper: The TCR beta cDNA libraries were made using 5'RACE template switching, a step that added both a universal primer site and unique molecular identifiers.

The sequenced sample was CD4+ T cells sorted from PBMCs, obtained about 11 days after vaccination. The receptor set was obtained from a man aged 50 or older who received an inactivated influenza vaccine. Donor details come from another sample of the same person, matched by shared clones.

Ten or more counts support this clonotype. The chain links TRBV5-5 to TRBJ2-3, with D perhaps given as TRBD1 or TRBD2 (5 bases each). CDR3 length: 15 residues. CDR1 SGHKS and CDR2 YYEKEE come from the germline V gene (reference sequence). V shed 5 bases and J shed 1 base, with 14 bases lying between them. The DNA of the CDR3 is TGTGCCAGCAGTTGGGGGAATTTGGGCACAGATACGCAGTATTTT. Translating it yields CASSWGNLGTDTQYF.

The CDR3 is CSAPTESNQPQHF. The CDR3 nucleotides are TGCAGTGCCCCGACAGAGAGCAATCAGCCCCAGCATTTT. This chain uses TRBV20-1 with TRBJ1-5; D is possibly TRBD1 (5 bases). Trimming shortened V by 6 bases and J by 1 base, and 10 bases separated the two germline ends. In germline, CDR1 is DFQATT, CDR2 SNEGSKA (reference sequence). The CDR3 has 13 amino acids.

The chain joins TRBV7-2 to TRBJ1-3; D gene unclear. This CDR3 spans 15 amino acids. V lost 0 bases to trimming and J lost 1 base, with 7 bases between them. CDR1 is SGHTA, CDR2 FQGNSA, per germline. The CDR3 is CASSLAGKSGNTIYF. CDR3 bases: TGTGCCAGCAGCTTAGCGGGGAAATCTGGAAACACCATATATTTT.

The chain combines TRBV10-3 with TRBJ2-5, with D possibly matching TRBD1 (6 bases). The CDR3 runs 13 residues. Germline-derived CDR1 and CDR2 are ENHRY and SYGVKD. V lost 4 bases and J 3 bases, leaving 9 bases between the germline ends. CDR3 in amino acids: CAISGTVEETQYF. The CDR3 bases are TGTGCCATCAGTGGGACAGTGGAAGAGACCCAGTACTTC.

Only one count was recorded for this clonotype. The genes are TRBV28 and TRBJ2-1; D not certain. V was clipped by 6 bases and J by 5 bases, with 14 bases between them. CDR3 length: 14 residues. Germline V gene sequence: CDR1 MDHEN, CDR2 SYDVKM. The CDR3 coding sequence is TGTGCCAGCAGCAAGATGACTGGGAACAATGAGCAGTTCTTC. Translated, it gives CASSKMTGNNEQFF.

The chain carries TRBV7-8 and TRBJ2-3, with D tentatively TRBD1 (5 bases). The CDR3 is 13 amino acids. CDR1 SGHVS and CDR2 FQNEAQ come from the germline V gene. V was cut by 3 bases and J by 8 bases, with 12 bases left in between. The CDR3: CASSLKGVGTQYF. The DNA for the CDR3 is TGTGCCAGCAGCTTGAAAGGGGTGGGTACGCAGTATTTT.

This chain connects TRBV12-3 or TRBV12-4 to TRBJ1-5; D perhaps matches TRBD1 (6 bases). The V end lost 7 bases, the J end lost 4 bases, and 11 bases lay between the germline ends. The CDR3 has 13 residues. CDR3 bases: TGTGCCAGCATGTTGGACAGTAATCAGCCCCAGCATTTT. It is translated as CASMLDSNQPQHF.

This chain joins TRBV7-9 and TRBJ2-7, with D uncertain. CDR1 is SEHNR, CDR2 FQNEAQ, per germline (reference sequence). V was pared by 0 bases and J by 3 bases, with 9 bases between. The CDR3 spans 14 residues. This CDR3 is CASSLAFVSYEQYF. The CDR3 DNA sequence: TGTGCCAGCAGCTTAGCGTTCGTCAGCTACGAGCAGTACTTC.

Ten or more counts support this clonotype. The chain uses TRBV7-2 and TRBJ1-1, with D possibly TRBD1 on 5 matching bases. V was cut by 6 bases and J by 3 bases, with 14 bases left in between. The CDR3 length is 14 residues. Germline CDR1 reads SGHTA; CDR2 reads FQGNSA. CDR3 sequence (DNA): TGTGCCAGCAGACCGGGGCCATCAGACACTGAAGCTTTCTTT. Protein: CASRPGPSDTEAFF.

Only a few counts were recorded for this clonotype. CDR3 amino acids: CASAAAAASTDTQYF. Written as DNA, the CDR3 is TGTGCCAGCGCGGCCGCGGCGGCTAGCACAGATACGCAGTATTTT. The chain recombines TRBV6-1 with TRBJ2-3; D is unclear. There are 15 residues in the CDR3. V lost 8 bases, J lost 0 bases, and 15 bases lay in between. Germline V gives CDR1 MNHNS, CDR2 SASEGT.

This clonotype has just a few counts. The chain recombines TRBV7-9 with TRBJ1-4, with unresolved D. This CDR3 contains 14 residues. Trimming removed 3 bases at V and 5 bases at J, with 10 bases between. The V gene's germline CDR1 is SEHNR and CDR2 FQNEAQ (reference sequence). The CDR3 here is CASSLQLHNEKLFF. The CDR3 coding sequence is TGTGCCAGCAGCTTGCAGCTTCACAATGAAAAACTGTTTTTT.

V and J are TRBV7-9 and TRBJ2-7; 8 bases fit TRBD2. The CDR3 sequence is 15 residues long. The V gene's germline CDR1 is SEHNR and CDR2 FQNEAQ (reference sequence). The ends lost 2 bases at V and 6 bases at J; junction bases unmatched: 9. CDR3 residues: CASSLPHLGLVEQYF. The CDR3 DNA is TGTGCCAGCAGCTTACCCCACTTGGGACTAGTCGAGCAGTACTTC.

This clonotype occurred many times. The CDR3 loop reads CASSLSGGDSYEQYF. CDR3 bases: TGTGCCAGCAGCTTATCAGGGGGTGACTCCTACGAGCAGTACTTC. This chain links TRBV7-9 with TRBJ2-7; 7 bases match TRBD1. The V gene end was trimmed by 2 bases and the J gene end by 0 bases; junction bases not matched to a gene: 4. Germline V gene data show CDR1 as SEHNR and CDR2 as FQNEAQ (reference sequence). The CDR3 is 15 amino acids.

This clonotype showed up just a few times. The V and J genes are TRBV7-2 and TRBJ2-2, with TRBD2 matching over 7 bases. Germline trimming cut 0 bases from V and 7 bases from J; bases unmatched to any gene: 8. This CDR3 has 16 residues. Germline V gives CDR1 SGHTA, CDR2 FQGNSA. The CDR3 DNA is TGTGCCAGCAGCTTAGCACGGACTAGGGGTGGCGGGGAGCTGTTTTTT. It specifies CASSLARTRGGGELFF.

The gene calls are TRBV15 and TRBJ2-7, with 12 bases lining up with TRBD2. The V and J ends lost 8 bases and 3 bases, in that order; junction bases with no gene match: 8. This CDR3 spans 15 amino acids. CDR1 and CDR2 from the germline V gene are LNHNV and YYDKDF (reference sequence). CDR3 bases: TGTGCCACCGCAGTCGGGGGACTAGCGGGCTACGAGCAGTACTTC. Residues: CATAVGGLAGYEQYF.